The clone carrying this T cell receptor (beta chain) is classed as medium-sized (0.01 to 0.1%) by frequency. Its antigen remains unidentified. TRB was amplified by touch-down multiplex PCR, primer pools A and B combined. No DNA is given; TCRdb re-called the multiplex PCR reads and lists each CDR3 protein once. The ten most abundant clones cover about 23% of a sample with approximately 7,700 distinct CDR3 sequences. The data were obtained in a study of T cell clusters in autoimmune cytopenias. Findings of the study overall: TRB repertoire shifts in secondary cytopenia and chronic lymphocytic leukemia mostly reflected lymphoma, not autoimmunity.

TRB was amplified from 250 ng of peripheral blood genomic DNA per sample. These sequences were also reported in another study, on T cell repertoires in aging, cancer and after chemotherapy. That source notes: In cancer patients, declining TCR diversity with age involved lost richness and lost evenness. Across the chemotherapy interval, each cancer cohort showed higher median generation probability, suggesting thymic rebound.

The sequence was collected from a human donor in good health. Sequenced sample: peripheral blood.

CDR3 loop: CASSDSGDSPSNEQFF. The rearrangement joins TRBV6-4 to TRBJ2-1. The germline V gene encodes CDR1 MRHNA and CDR2 SNTAGT. The CDR3 is made up of 16 amino acids.